This T cell receptor (beta chain) came from a study of Ad26.COV2.S vaccination and SARS-CoV-2 variants. Study in general: By the intramuscular route, Ad26.COV2.S was given once, or twice 56 days apart. Whole-study results and caveats: CD8+ and CD4+ T cells specific for spike reportedly responded with substantial breadth after vaccination. There was a possibility that the TCR breadth and depth analyses underestimated total T cell responses.

Documented treatment: around 19 received Ad26.COV2.S at low or high dose, single or two shots; five or six received placebo; per-sample allocation not given. Collection of samples fell on day 63 after the first vaccine or placebo injection. Vaccination employed an Ad26 vector expressing the Wuhan-strain SARS-CoV-2 spike. This clone was seen a few times. Its antigen is undetermined. Assay: immunoSEQ multiplex PCR; the TCRdb copy retains only in-frame clones and omits some. The sample includes about 350,000 clones, more than 85% of them seen just once. CDR3 length equals 15 residues. Germline V lookup: CDR1 MNHEY, CDR2 SVGEGT. The V end was cut by 3 bases, the J end by 1 base, with 13 bases between.

The chain uses TRBV6-2 or TRBV6-3 and TRBJ2-7, with TRBD2 as a possible D gene (5 bases). This clonotype originated in a person aged 18 to 59 who received the Ad26.COV2.S COVID-19 vaccine or a placebo. The specimen was peripheral blood, collected in a trial of Ad26.COV2.S vaccine versus placebo. CDR3 in amino acids: CASSYLIGGSYEQYF. In nucleotides, the CDR3 is TGTGCCAGCAGTTATTTAATCGGCGGGTCCTACGAGCAGTACTTC.